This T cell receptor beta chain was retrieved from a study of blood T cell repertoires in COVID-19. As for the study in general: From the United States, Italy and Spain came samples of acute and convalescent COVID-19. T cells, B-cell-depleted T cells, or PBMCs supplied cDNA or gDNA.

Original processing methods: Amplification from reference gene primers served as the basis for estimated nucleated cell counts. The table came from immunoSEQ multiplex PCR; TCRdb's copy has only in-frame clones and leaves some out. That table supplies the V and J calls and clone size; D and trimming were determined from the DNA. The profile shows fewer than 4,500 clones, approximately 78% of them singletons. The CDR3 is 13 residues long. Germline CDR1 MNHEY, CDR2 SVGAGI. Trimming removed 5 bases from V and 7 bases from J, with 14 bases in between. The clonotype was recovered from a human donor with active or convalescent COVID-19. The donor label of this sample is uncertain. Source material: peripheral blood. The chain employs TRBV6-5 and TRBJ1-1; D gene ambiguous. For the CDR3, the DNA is TGTGCCAGCAGTCCAGACACCATCCATGAAGCTTTCTTT. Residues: CASSPDTIHEAFF.